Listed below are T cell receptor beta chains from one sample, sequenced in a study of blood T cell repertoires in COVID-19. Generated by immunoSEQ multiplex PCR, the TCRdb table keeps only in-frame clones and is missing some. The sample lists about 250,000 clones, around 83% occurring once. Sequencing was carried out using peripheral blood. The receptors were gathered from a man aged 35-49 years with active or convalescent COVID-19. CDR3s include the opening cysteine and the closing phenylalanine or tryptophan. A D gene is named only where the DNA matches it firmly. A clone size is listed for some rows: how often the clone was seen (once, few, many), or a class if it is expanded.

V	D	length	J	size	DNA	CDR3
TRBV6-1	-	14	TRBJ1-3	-	TGTGCCAGCAGTGAAGCAGGGGCTGGAAACACCATATATTTT	CASSEAGAGNTIYF
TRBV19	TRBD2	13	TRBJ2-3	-	TGTGCCAGTAGTATAGCGGGAGGCGATACGCAGTATTTT	CASSIAGGDTQYF
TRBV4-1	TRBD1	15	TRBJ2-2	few	TGCGCCAGCAGCCAAGTGACAGGGGATACCGGGGAGCTGTTTTTT	CASSQVTGDTGELFF
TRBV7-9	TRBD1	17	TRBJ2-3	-	TGTGCCAGCAGCTTAGGAAGCCGGGACAGCTACACAGATACGCAGTATTTT	CASSLGSRDSYTDTQYF
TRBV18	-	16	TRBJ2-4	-	TGTGCCAGCTCACACCGACAGGAGCTAGCCAAAAACATTCAGTACTTC	CASSHRQELAKNIQYF
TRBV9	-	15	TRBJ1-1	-	TGTGCCAGCAGCGTAGGTGGAGGGATAGACACTGAAGCTTTCTTT	CASSVGGGIDTEAFF
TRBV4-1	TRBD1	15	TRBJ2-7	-	TGCGCCAGCAGCCAACAAGGGACAGGGGCTTACGAGCAGTACTTC	CASSQQGTGAYEQYF
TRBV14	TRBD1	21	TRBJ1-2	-	TGTGCCAGCAGCCAAAGGGACCGGGACAGGGGGCGGTTCGGACTACCTCGGAGCTACACCTTC	CASSQRDRDRGRFGLPRSYTF
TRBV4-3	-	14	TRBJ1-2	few	TGCGCCAGCAGCCAAGAGAGGACACCGCTTGGCTACACCTTC	CASSQERTPLGYTF
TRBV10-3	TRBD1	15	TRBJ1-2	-	TGTGCCATCAGTGAGTCTGACAGGGGGCCTGATGGCTACACCTTC	CAISESDRGPDGYTF
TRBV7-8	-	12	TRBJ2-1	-	TGTGCCAGCAGCGCGGATCAATTTGAGCAGTTCTTC	CASSADQFEQFF
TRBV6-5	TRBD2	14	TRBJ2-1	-	TGTGCGCATGGGGGACTAGCGGGATTTAATGAGCAGTTCTTC	CAHGGLAGFNEQFF
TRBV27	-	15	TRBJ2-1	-	TGTGCCAGCAGTTTATACACCGGGACCTACAATGAGCAGTTCTTC	CASSLYTGTYNEQFF
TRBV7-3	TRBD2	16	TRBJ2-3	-	TGTGCCAGCAGCTTACTGATGGCGGGAGGGGCAGATACGCAGTATTTT	CASSLLMAGGADTQYF
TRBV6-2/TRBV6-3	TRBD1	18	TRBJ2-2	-	TGTGCCAGCAGCCGATGGGACAGCCTGATTAAAAACACCGGGGAGCTGTTTTTT	CASSRWDSLIKNTGELFF
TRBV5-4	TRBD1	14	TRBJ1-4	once	TGTGCCAGCAGCGCGGGACAGGGGTATGAAAAACTGTTTTTT	CASSAGQGYEKLFF
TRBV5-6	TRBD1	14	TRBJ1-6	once	TGTGCCAGCACCAAGGGGGACAGCGGGTCACCCCTCCACTTT	CASTKGDSGSPLHF
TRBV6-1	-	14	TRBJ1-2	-	TGTGCCAGCAGTGAAGTCGGCAGGGTGGGCGGCTACACCTTC	CASSEVGRVGGYTF
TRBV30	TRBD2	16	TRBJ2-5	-	TGTGCCTGGAGTGTACCGTGGGGGGGAGGTCAAGAGACCCAGTACTTC	CAWSVPWGGGQETQYF
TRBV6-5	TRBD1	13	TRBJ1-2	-	TGTGCCAGCAGTTCAAAAACCGGGACAGGGTTCACCTTC	CASSSKTGTGFTF
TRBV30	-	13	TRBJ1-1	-	TGTGCCTGGAGTGGGGCGGGGAACACTGAAGCTTTCTTT	CAWSGAGNTEAFF
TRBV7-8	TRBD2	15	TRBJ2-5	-	TGTGCCAGCAGCCAGGGACTAGCGGGAGTCGAGACCCAGTACTTC	CASSQGLAGVETQYF
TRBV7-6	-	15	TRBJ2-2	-	TGTGCCAGCAGCTTAGAGGCAGGGGGGACCGGGGAGCTGTTTTTT	CASSLEAGGTGELFF
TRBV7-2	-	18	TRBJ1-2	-	TGTGCCAGCAGCTTAGATTCGTTAGTCAGGGTAATTAACTATGGCTACACCTTC	CASSLDSLVRVINYGYTF
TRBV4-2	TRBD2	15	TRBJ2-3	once	TGTGCCAGCAGCCCGGGACTAGCGGGAGTGGATACGCAGTATTTT	CASSPGLAGVDTQYF
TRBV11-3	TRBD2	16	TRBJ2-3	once	TGTGCCAGCAGCTTCTTCGGGACTAGCGGCACAGATACGCAGTATTTT	CASSFFGTSGTDTQYF
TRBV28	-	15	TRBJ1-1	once	TGTGCCAGCAGTCATCAGGGTACGGTGAACACTGAAGCTTTCTTT	CASSHQGTVNTEAFF
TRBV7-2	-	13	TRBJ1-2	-	TGTGCCAGCAGCTTAGAGGCGGCCCATGGCTACACCTTC	CASSLEAAHGYTF
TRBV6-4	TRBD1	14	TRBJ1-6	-	TGTGCCAGCAGCCTCAGACAGGGGAATTCACCCCTCCACTTT	CASSLRQGNSPLHF
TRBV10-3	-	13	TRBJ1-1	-	TGTGCCATCAGAAGGACTGATAACACTGAAGCTTTCTTT	CAIRRTDNTEAFF
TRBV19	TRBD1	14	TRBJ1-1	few	TGTGCCAGTAGGGAGACAGGGCGGGACACTGAAGCTTTCTTT	CASRETGRDTEAFF
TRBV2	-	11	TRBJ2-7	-	TGTGCCAGCAGTGGCCTGAGTGAGCAGTACTTC	CASSGLSEQYF
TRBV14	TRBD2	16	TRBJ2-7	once	TGTGCCAGCAGCCCACACTTTAGCGGGGGATCTTACGAGCAGTACTTC	CASSPHFSGGSYEQYF
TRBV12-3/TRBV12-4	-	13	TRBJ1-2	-	TGTGCCAGCAGCCCGCCGGGTCAACGGGGCTACACCTTC	CASSPPGQRGYTF
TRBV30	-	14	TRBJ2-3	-	TGTGCCTGGAGGTGGGGGCCCAGCACAGATACGCAGTATTTT	CAWRWGPSTDTQYF
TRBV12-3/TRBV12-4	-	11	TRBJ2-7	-	TGTGCCAGCAGTTCTCGCGGCGAGCAGTACTTC	CASSSRGEQYF
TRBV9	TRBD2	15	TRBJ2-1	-	TGTGCCAGCAGCGTAGTAGCGGGACTCGGCAATGAGCAGTTCTTC	CASSVVAGLGNEQFF
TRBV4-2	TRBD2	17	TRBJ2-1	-	TGTGCCAGCAGCCCAGAGAGTTCCGGGACTAGCGGCAATGAGCAGTTCTTC	CASSPESSGTSGNEQFF
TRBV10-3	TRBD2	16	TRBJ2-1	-	TGTGCCACCTTGGGGGAGGAAGCGGGGGTGAACAATGAGCAGTTCTTC	CATLGEEAGVNNEQFF
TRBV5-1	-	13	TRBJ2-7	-	TGCGCCAGCAGGCACAACCCTGGCTACGAGCAGTACTTC	CASRHNPGYEQYF
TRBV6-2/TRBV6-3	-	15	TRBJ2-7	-	TGTGCCAGCAGCTCCCCCGGGGGGCGGATCTACGAGCAGTACTTC	CASSSPGGRIYEQYF
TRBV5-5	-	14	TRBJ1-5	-	TGTGCCAGCAGCTTGGTGGGTGGAGATCAGCCCCAGCATTTT	CASSLVGGDQPQHF
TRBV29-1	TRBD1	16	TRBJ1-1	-	TGCAGCGTTGAAGTCCGACAGGGGGGCCGCGACACTGAAGCTTTCTTT	CSVEVRQGGRDTEAFF
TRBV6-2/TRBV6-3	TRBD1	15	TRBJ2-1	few	TGTGCCAGCAGTTACTCTAGACAGGGCCAGGGGAAGCAGTTCTTC	CASSYSRQGQGKQFF
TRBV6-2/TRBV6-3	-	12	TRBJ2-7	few	TGTGCCAGCAGTTCACTTCTTTACGAGCAGTACTTC	CASSSLLYEQYF
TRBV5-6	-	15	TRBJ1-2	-	TGTGCCAGCAGCTTCGGCGGGACTACTTTGATAGGTTACACCTTC	CASSFGGTTLIGYTF
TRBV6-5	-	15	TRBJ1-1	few	TGTGCCAGCAGTCCCCGGGGGGCAGGGAACACTGAAGCTTTCTTT	CASSPRGAGNTEAFF